This T cell receptor beta chain appears in the sequencing data of a study of blood T cell repertoires in COVID-19. About the study: In each case, the material was cDNA or gDNA derived from T cells, B-cell-depleted T cells, or PBMCs.

Original handling: Estimation of nucleated cell counts relied on the amplification of reference gene primers. The repertoire was sequenced with immunoSEQ multiplex PCR; TCRdb's copy has only in-frame clones and lacks some. That table is the source of V, J and clone size, and D and trimming were worked out from the DNA. The profile shows approximately 180,000 clones, about 83% of them singletons. In germline, CDR1 is MDHEN, CDR2 SYDVKM. V shed 6 bases, J shed 8 bases, and the junction held 15 bases outside the gene matches. The CDR3 runs to 16 residues. The chain has TRBV28 and TRBJ1-4, with 7 positions matching TRBD1. The receptor's source is a woman in her seventies with COVID-19, enrolled during active disease. Sequencing was done on a sample of peripheral blood. In DNA, the CDR3 is TGTGCCAGCAGCTCCCCGGTGGCAGGGGGAGGAGAAAAACTGTTTTTT. Translation: CASSSPVAGGGEKLFF.